These 15 T cell receptor beta chains share one sample of origin, sequenced in a study of shared clonotypes between healthy human individuals. Naive CD8 cells lacked CD45RO and underwent positive selection for CCR7, leaving out terminally differentiated effector memory CD45RA+ cells. Generated by immunoSEQ multiplex PCR, the TCRdb table keeps only in-frame clones and is missing some. The top ten clones hold around 0.21% of a sample with about 800,000 clones, roughly 96% of them seen once. The sequenced sample was naive CD8+ T cells sorted from blood. These receptors all stem from a man aged 25-45 years in good health.

The chain uses TRBV29-1 and TRBJ2-1; TRBD1 aligns across 7 bases. Germline CDR1 reads SQVTM; CDR2 reads ANQGSEA. This CDR3 is built from 14 residues. The V gene end was trimmed by 0 bases and the J gene end by 6 bases; junction bases not matched to a gene: 5. For the CDR3, the DNA is TGCAGCGTTGAAGACCACAGGGGTGCCAATGAGCAGTTCTTC. Residues: CSVEDHRGANEQFF.

The chain has TRBV7-6 and TRBJ2-1; 10 bases match TRBD1. The CDR3 contains 17 residues. From germline, CDR1 is SGHVS and CDR2 FNYEAQ. Trimming took 1 base from V and 0 from J; bases not matched to a gene: 3. CDR3 sequence: CASSLEGQGSSYNEQFF. CDR3 DNA sequence: TGTGCCAGCAGCTTAGAGGGACAGGGGAGCTCCTACAATGAGCAGTTCTTC. Based on the CDR3 plus reference TRBV7-6 and TRBJ2-1, the full variable domain is GAGVSQSPRYKVTKRGQDVALRCDPISGHVSLYWYRQALGQGPEFLTYFNYEAQQDKSGLPNDRFSAERPEGSISTLTIQRTEQRDSAMYRCASSLEGQGSSYNEQFFGPGTRLTVL.

This chain joins TRBV4-1 and TRBJ2-1; 7 nucleotides align to TRBD2. The V segment lost 1 base and the J segment 7 bases; nucleotides outside the gene matches: 10. The germline V gene has CDR1 MGHRA and CDR2 YSYEKL. This CDR3 contains 16 residues. The CDR3 here is CASSQVGGGLLNEQFF. The DNA for the CDR3 is TGCGCCAGCAGCCAAGTCGGGGGAGGGCTCTTGAATGAGCAGTTCTTC.

The count of this clone is one. The chain is built from TRBV29-1 and TRBJ2-1; 7 nucleotides align to TRBD1. The length of the CDR3 is 14 residues. V lost 5 bases, J lost 4 bases, and 8 bases stayed unmatched. Per germline, CDR1 SQVTM and CDR2 ANQGSEA. The CDR3 here is CSVLGTVDYNEQFF. In nucleotides, the CDR3 is TGCAGCGTTCTAGGGACAGTGGATTACAATGAGCAGTTCTTC.

V and J are TRBV28 and TRBJ2-7, with TRBD1 identical over 7 bases. The CDR3 extends over 13 amino acids. With 6 bases clipped from V and 5 bases from J, the junction kept 7 bases outside the gene matches. Per germline, CDR1 MDHEN and CDR2 SYDVKM. CDR3 sequence: CASSLTGYNEQYF. The DNA for the CDR3 is TGTGCCAGCAGCTTGACAGGGTACAACGAGCAGTACTTC.

Worth noting for this clone: The same CDR3 also results from other DNA sequences found in this sample. The V and J genes are TRBV10-2 and TRBJ2-7; no firm D call. The CDR3 contains 13 residues. V dropped 3 bases and J dropped 0 bases, with 6 bases sitting between them. CDR1 and CDR2 (germline): WSHSY, SAAADI. The DNA for the CDR3 is TGCGCCAGCAGTGAATTAGGCTCCTACGAGCAGTACTTC. Its protein is CASSELGSYEQYF.

The chain employs TRBV27 and TRBJ2-1; no firm D call. The CDR3 covers 14 residues. The germline V gene encodes CDR1 MNHEY and CDR2 SMNVEV (reference sequence). Trimming took 3 bases from V and 4 from J, leaving 10 bases between them. The DNA of the CDR3 is TGTGCCAGCAGTTTCCCCGGAGCATACAATGAGCAGTTCTTC. It encodes CASSFPGAYNEQFF.

The V call is TRBV10-3, the J call TRBJ2-2; TRBD1 matches at 10 bases. Germline CDR1 reads ENHRY; CDR2 reads SYGVKD. The CDR3 is 16 amino acids. With 6 bases clipped from V and 3 bases from J, the junction kept 7 bases outside the gene matches. The CDR3 coding sequence is TGTGCCATCAGAACCGGGACAGGGGTCTACACCGGGGAGCTGTTTTTT. As protein: CAIRTGTGVYTGELFF.

The V and J genes are TRBV5-5 and TRBJ2-1; D gene unclear. Deletions cut 7 bases from V and 3 bases from J, with 11 bases between. Germline V CDR1 and CDR2: SGHKS, YYEKEE (reference sequence). This CDR3 is built from 13 residues. This CDR3 is CASALWNYNEQFF. The CDR3, as DNA: TGTGCCAGCGCCCTCTGGAACTACAATGAGCAGTTCTTC.

This chain joins TRBV18 and TRBJ1-1, with no clear D. Trimming stripped 6 bases from V and 7 bases from J, with 12 bases between. CDR3 length: 12 residues. Germline V gene lookup returns CDR1 KGHSH and CDR2 LQKENI. CDR3 region: CASSPTDGEAFF. CDR3 DNA: TGTGCCAGCTCTCCGACGGACGGTGAAGCTTTCTTT.

The rearrangement links TRBV5-1 to TRBJ1-4, with D unresolved. This CDR3 is 18 amino acids long. CDR1 SGHRS and CDR2 YFSETQ come from the germline V gene. V lost 1 base to trimming and J lost 4 bases, with 20 bases between them. The CDR3 sequence: CASSLSPPGQVDNEKLFF. CDR3 DNA: TGCGCCAGCAGCTTGAGTCCCCCCGGGCAGGTCGATAATGAAAAACTGTTTTTT.

J is TRBJ1-1 and V is TRBV9; D remains ambiguous. Trimming shortened V by 3 bases and J by 6 bases, and 12 bases separated the two germline ends. The germline V gene has CDR1 SGDLS and CDR2 YYNGEE. This CDR3 has 13 amino acids. In DNA, the CDR3 is TGTGCCAGCAGCGAAGAAGGCGGGCCTGAAGCTTTCTTT. Protein sequence: CASSEEGGPEAFF.

This chain connects TRBV6-5 to TRBJ1-2; 7 bases align to TRBD1. The V gene end was trimmed by 2 bases and the J gene end by 5 bases; junction bases not matched to a gene: 11. The length of the CDR3 is 16 residues. Per the germline V gene, CDR1 is MNHEY and CDR2 is SVGAGI. In DNA form, the CDR3 reads TGTGCCAGCAGTTACCCCGGGACAGAGAGTTTGTATGGCTACACCTTC. This sequence encodes CASSYPGTESLYGYTF.

The chain has TRBV6-1 and TRBJ2-5, with 9 bases that match TRBD1. This CDR3 is built from 14 residues. Germline loops: CDR1 MNHNS, CDR2 SASEGT. J lost 5 bases, V lost 7 bases, and 8 bases had no gene match. The CDR3 DNA is TGTGCCAGCAAGCAACAGGGGGCGTTCGAGACCCAGTACTTC. Protein product: CASKQQGAFETQYF.

The gene calls are TRBV4-1 and TRBJ1-1, with unresolved D. This CDR3 has 16 residues. Germline assignment: CDR1 MGHRA and CDR2 YSYEKL. Deletions cut 0 bases from V and 0 bases from J, with 11 bases between. Written as DNA, the CDR3 is TGCGCCAGCAGCCAAGACTGGGTGCTTATGAACACTGAAGCTTTCTTT. Translating it yields CASSQDWVLMNTEAFF.